These 22 T cell receptor beta chains came from one sample sequenced in a study of siplizumab effects on memory and regulatory T cells. Here immunoSEQ multiplex PCR was the method, and the copy in TCRdb shows in-frame clones only, minus some. The sample records some 100,000 clones, 75% to 95% being singletons. Sample: CD4+ T cells sorted from blood. These receptors all stem from a human donor in good health. Some clones in this sample may be carry-over from other donors' samples.

CDR3 protein: CASSQRGLLARDIPYNEQFF. The DNA of the CDR3 is TGTGCCAGCAGCCAAAGGGGGCTGTTGGCGCGGGACATACCTTACAATGAGCAGTTCTTC. This sequence joins TRBV14 and TRBJ2-1, with a tentative D call TRBD1 (7 bases). The germline gives CDR1 SGHDN, CDR2 FVKESK. Trimming took off 2 bases at V and 4 bases at J, with 27 bases between the two ends. This CDR3 comprises 20 residues.

V is TRBV25-1 and J is TRBJ2-5, with D possibly matching TRBD2 (6 bases). Germline lookup yields CDR1 MGHDK and CDR2 SYGVNS. The CDR3 is 14 residues long. V was clipped by 3 bases and J by 5 bases, with 13 bases between them. Here the CDR3 reads CASSDGRGPETQYF. CDR3 nucleotides: TGTGCCAGCAGTGACGGGAGAGGGCCTGAGACCCAGTACTTC.

The DNA of the CDR3 is TGCGCCAGCAGCCAAGAACAGGGTATTCAGCCCCAGCATTTT. Its protein product is CASSQEQGIQPQHF. The chain uses TRBV4-1 and TRBJ1-5, with D possibly TRBD1 on 6 matching bases. In germline, CDR1 is MGHRA, CDR2 YSYEKL. The CDR3 extends over 14 amino acids. Trimming took off 0 bases at V and 6 bases at J, with 9 bases between the two ends.

The CDR3 loop reads CASSLNGAGARYEQYF. The CDR3 coding sequence is TGTGCCAGCAGCTTAAACGGGGCGGGAGCACGCTACGAGCAGTACTTC. The V and J genes are TRBV7-2 and TRBJ2-7; the match to TRBD2 covers 7 bases. Trimming at V came to 2 bases and at J to 3 bases, leaving 10 bases not matched to a gene. The CDR3 is 16 residues long. Germline V CDR1 and CDR2: SGHTA, FQGNSA.

The chain couples TRBV7-2 to TRBJ1-4, with D perhaps matching TRBD1 (5 bases). V was shortened by 5 bases and J by 4 bases, with 11 bases between the two germline ends. Per germline, CDR1 SGHTA and CDR2 FQGNSA. The CDR3 extends over 14 amino acids. The CDR3 DNA follows: TGTGCCAGCAGCCGTGACAGTAATAATGAAAAACTGTTTTTT. Protein sequence: CASSRDSNNEKLFF.

This rearrangement joins TRBV15 to TRBJ1-1; no clear D gene. The CDR3 loop spans 14 amino acids. CDR1 and CDR2 (germline): LNHNV, YYDKDF (reference sequence). Trimming shortened V by 6 bases and J by 4 bases, and 15 bases separated the two germline ends. DNA of the CDR3: TGTGCCACCAGTCCGAACGAACCTGGCACTGAAGCTTTCTTT. Translation: CATSPNEPGTEAFF.

The gene calls are TRBV21-1 and TRBJ1-4; the tabulated D call, TRBD1, remains unverified against the DNA. TRBV21-1 is deemed a pseudogene. The CDR3 sequence is 19 residues long. CDR3 sequence (DNA): TGTGCCAGCAGCAAGGTCCTACAGGGGGCTGACGCAACTAATGAAAAACTGTTTTTT. This sequence encodes CASSKVLQGADATNEKLFF.

The CDR3 loop is CASSIGPASYEQYF. In nucleotides, the CDR3 is TGTGCCAGTAGTATAGGCCCGGCGTCCTACGAGCAGTACTTC. The rearrangement uses TRBV19 and TRBJ2-7; D uncertain. Deletions cut 1 base from V and 1 base from J, with 8 bases between. The CDR3 runs 14 residues. The germline V gene has CDR1 LNHDA and CDR2 SQIVND (reference sequence).

V and J are TRBV14 and TRBJ1-4; TRBD1 is a possible D gene (5 bases). CDR3 length: 15 amino acids. The germline V gene encodes CDR1 SGHDN and CDR2 FVKESK. V gave up 4 bases and J gave up 6 bases, with 15 bases separating them. The CDR3 DNA reads as TGTGCCAGCAGCCGATGGGGGGATGGAGATGAAAAACTGTTTTTT. It yields the protein CASSRWGDGDEKLFF.

The chain joins TRBV7-3 to TRBJ2-1; a possible D gene is TRBD2 (5 bases). Germline values: CDR1 SGHTA, CDR2 FQGTGA. The germline V and J ends were trimmed by 2 bases and 5 bases, with 10 bases remaining between them. The CDR3 runs to 14 residues. Here the CDR3 reads CASSLAGFHNEQFF. The CDR3 DNA sequence: TGTGCCAGCAGCTTAGCGGGTTTCCACAATGAGCAGTTCTTC.

The chain joins TRBV5-4 to TRBJ2-1; D is possibly TRBD1 (6 bases). CDR1 is SGHNT, CDR2 YYREEE, per germline (reference sequence). Trimming cost V 5 bases and J 7 bases, with 19 bases left between them. The CDR3 sequence is 15 residues long. The CDR3 region is CASRRGGGIQNEQFF. CDR3 coding DNA: TGTGCCAGCAGACGTGGTGGGGGCATTCAGAATGAGCAGTTCTTC.

CDR3 in DNA: TGTGCCAGCAGCCAAGATGTACGCAACTATGGCTACACCTTC. Translating it yields CASSQDVRNYGYTF. The V call is TRBV14, the J call TRBJ1-2; no reliable D call. With 0 bases removed from V and 2 bases from J, the gap between germline ends came to 7 bases. Germline values: CDR1 SGHDN, CDR2 FVKESK. The CDR3 has 14 residues.

The chain uses TRBV10-3 and TRBJ2-3; 11 bases fit TRBD1. This CDR3 is 17 amino acids long. Looked up from germline, CDR1 is ENHRY and CDR2 is SYGVKD. Trimming at V came to 7 bases and at J to 4 bases, leaving 13 bases not matched to a gene. The CDR3 spells CAIKSGQGAHRADTQYF. In DNA form, the CDR3 reads TGTGCCATCAAAAGTGGACAGGGGGCCCACAGGGCAGATACGCAGTATTTT.

This rearrangement joins TRBV6-5 to TRBJ1-4; perhaps TRBD1 as D (6 bases). CDR3 size: 15 residues. Germline CDR1 MNHEY, CDR2 SVGAGI. The germline V and J ends were trimmed by 0 bases and 7 bases, with 12 bases remaining between them. CDR3 residues: CASSYSGARGEKLFF. The CDR3 DNA follows: TGTGCCAGCAGTTACTCGGGGGCGCGTGGTGAAAAACTGTTTTTT.

This sequence joins TRBV10-3 and TRBJ1-1; possible D gene TRBD1, 6 bases. Per germline, CDR1 ENHRY and CDR2 SYGVKD. The CDR3 spans 14 residues. Trimming removed 3 bases from V and 1 base from J, with 9 bases in between. In DNA form, the CDR3 reads TGTGCCATCAGTGAAGGGACACCGAACACTGAAGCTTTCTTT. Protein sequence: CAISEGTPNTEAFF.

This chain links TRBV11-2 with TRBJ1-5; 9 bases are shared with TRBD1. Germline V gene sequence: CDR1 SGHAT, CDR2 FQNNGV. This CDR3 has 13 residues. The J segment lost 11 bases and the V segment lost 5 bases, leaving 7 bases of the junction unmatched. The CDR3 DNA sequence: TGTGCCAGCAGCCCCGACAGGGGGACGGCCCAGCATTTT. This translates into CASSPDRGTAQHF. Full variable domain (outside the CDR3, taken from reference TRBV11-2 and TRBJ1-5): EAGVAQSPRYKIIEKRQSVAFWCNPISGHATLYWYQQILGQGPKLLIQFQNNGVVDDSQLPKDRFSAERLKGVDSTLKIQPAKLEDSAVYLCASSPDRGTAQHFGDGTRLSIL.

This sequence joins TRBV10-2 and TRBJ1-2, with D tentatively TRBD1 (5 bases). The CDR3 is 13 amino acids. V lost 8 bases and J lost 8, with 18 bases in between. Germline V gene data show CDR1 as WSHSY and CDR2 as SAAADI. DNA for the CDR3: TGCGCCAGCGGAGAGGGGTTTGGGAGCGGCTACACCTTC. This codes for CASGEGFGSGYTF.

The V and J genes are TRBV28 and TRBJ1-2; D is ambiguous. CDR1 MDHEN and CDR2 SYDVKM come from the germline V gene. This CDR3 spans 11 amino acids. V lost 6 bases and J 8 bases, leaving 10 bases between the germline ends. CDR3 loop: CASSINRGYTF. The CDR3 bases are TGTGCCAGCAGCATAAATAGGGGCTACACCTTC.

This rearrangement joins TRBV6-5 to TRBJ2-2, with a possible D match to TRBD1 (5 bases). In germline, CDR1 is MNHEY, CDR2 SVGAGI. V was cut by 0 bases and J by 5 bases, with 13 bases left in between. This CDR3 region has 16 residues. The CDR3 bases are TGTGCCAGCAGTTACTCTCGGCAGGGAATTACCGGGGAGCTGTTTTTT. It yields the protein CASSYSRQGITGELFF.

This chain uses TRBV6-1 with TRBJ2-3; a possible D gene is TRBD1 (5 bases). The CDR3 loop spans 14 amino acids. V lost 1 base and J 4 bases, leaving 9 bases between the germline ends. From germline, CDR1 is MNHNS and CDR2 SASEGT. The CDR3 here is CASSEVVQADTQYF. The CDR3, as DNA: TGTGCCAGCAGTGAAGTGGTACAGGCAGATACGCAGTATTTT.

The gene calls are TRBV18 and TRBJ2-7, with 7 bases lining up with TRBD2. The V gene end was trimmed by 3 bases and the J gene end by 3 bases; junction bases not matched to a gene: 5. Germline V gives CDR1 KGHSH, CDR2 LQKENI. The CDR3 is made up of 14 amino acids. CDR3 sequence (DNA): TGTGCCAGCTCACCCAGCGGGACCTACTACGAGCAGTACTTC. It codes for CASSPSGTYYEQYF.

Here the CDR3 reads CASSFSRRDTEAFF. Written as DNA, the CDR3 is TGCGCCAGCAGCTTTAGCCGGCGGGACACTGAAGCTTTCTTT. V usage is TRBV5-1 and J usage is TRBJ1-1, with no clear D. This CDR3 is built from 14 residues. Germline CDR1 and CDR2: SGHRS and YFSETQ. V was trimmed by 2 bases and J by 3 bases, leaving 11 bases between them.